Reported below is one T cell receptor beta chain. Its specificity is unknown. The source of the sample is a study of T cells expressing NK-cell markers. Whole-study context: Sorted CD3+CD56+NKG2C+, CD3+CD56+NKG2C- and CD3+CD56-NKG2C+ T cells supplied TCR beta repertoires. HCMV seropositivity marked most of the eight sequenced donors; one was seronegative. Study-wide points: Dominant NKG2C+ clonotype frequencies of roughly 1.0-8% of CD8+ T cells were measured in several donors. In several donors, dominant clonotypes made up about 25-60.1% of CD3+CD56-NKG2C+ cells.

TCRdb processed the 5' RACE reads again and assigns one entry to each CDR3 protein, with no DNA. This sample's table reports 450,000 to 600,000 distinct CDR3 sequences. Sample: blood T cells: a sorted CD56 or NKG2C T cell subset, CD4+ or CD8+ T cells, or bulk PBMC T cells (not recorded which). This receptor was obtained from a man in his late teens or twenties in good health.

CDR3 in amino acids: CASSSGLSPNEQYF. The rearrangement uses TRBV5-6 and TRBJ2-7; no DNA is available, so the TRBD2 call from TCRdb remains unchecked. Germline V CDR1 and CDR2: SGHDT, YYEEEE. This CDR3 region has 14 residues.